These 15 T cell receptor beta chains came from one sample sequenced in a study of CD8 T cells in ankylosing spondylitis. Overall study results and limits: What seemed typical of ankylosing spondylitis blood was a TCR beta motif built from about eight highly homologous variants.

Which antigens these TCRs recognize remains unknown. One entry per CDR3 protein, called by TCRdb with MiXCR from the 5' RACE reads. The sample shows some 840,000 distinct CDR3 sequences, about an eighth of them seen only once. The sequencing sample was made of blood, either unsorted or a sorted T cell fraction (not recorded which). These receptors were obtained from a male donor with ankylosing spondylitis.

This clonotype was counted ten times or more. The rearrangement uses TRBV20-1 and TRBJ2-5, with 14 bases that match TRBD2. J was trimmed by 4 bases and V by 5 bases; bases with no gene match: 12. The CDR3 length is 17 residues. Germline loops: CDR1 DFQATT, CDR2 SNEGSKA (reference sequence). The CDR3 loop is CSAPRLAGGPRSETQYF. For the CDR3, the DNA is TGCAGTGCTCCGAGACTAGCGGGAGGGCCCAGGTCAGAGACCCAGTACTTC.

This clonotype was observed many times. The CDR3 DNA sequence: TGTGCCAGCAGTTCCGATTTTGGGTATGGCTACACCTTC. This encodes CASSSDFGYGYTF. The chain has TRBV12-3 or TRBV12-4 and TRBJ1-2; no definite D call. CDR3 size: 13 residues. V lost 4 bases and J 5 bases, leaving 11 bases between the germline ends.

The CDR3 loop is CASSRGLPQNTGELFF. As DNA, the CDR3 is TGTGCCAGCAGCCGGGGACTTCCACAGAACACCGGGGAGCTGTTTTTT. The chain has TRBV3-1 and TRBJ2-2; a weak D match, TRBD2 (6 bases). V shed 4 bases and J shed 1 base, with 13 bases lying between them. The length of the CDR3 is 16 residues. The germline V gene has CDR1 LGHDT and CDR2 YNNKEL (reference sequence).

The V gene is TRBV5-1, the J gene TRBJ2-1; 11 nucleotides agree with TRBD1. CDR1 is SGHRS, CDR2 YFSETQ, per germline. The J segment lost 7 bases and the V segment lost 5 bases, leaving 5 bases of the junction unmatched. This CDR3 has 14 amino acids. The CDR3 region has the DNA TGCGCCAGCAGGCTGGGACAGGGGGGGAATGAGCAGTTCTTC. This translates into CASRLGQGGNEQFF.

This clonotype was seen ten or more times. The chain carries TRBV5-1 and TRBJ2-7; 8 bases align to TRBD2. V shed 0 bases, J shed 2 bases, and the junction held 7 bases outside the gene matches. The CDR3 loop spans 16 amino acids. Germline values: CDR1 SGHRS, CDR2 YFSETQ. The DNA of the CDR3 is TGCGCCAGCAGCTTGGAAGCGGGAGATTTGGCCTACGAGCAGTACTTC. The encoded protein is CASSLEAGDLAYEQYF.

This clonotype was recorded at least ten times. The V and J genes are TRBV5-6 and TRBJ1-4; TRBD1 matches at 10 bases. CDR1 is SGHDT and CDR2 is YYEEEE in the germline V gene. The CDR3 runs to 15 residues. The trim removed 4 bases at V and 6 bases at J, leaving 6 bases unmatched. CDR3 DNA: TGTGCCAGCAGCCAAGGGACAGGGGTGGATGAAAAACTGTTTTTT. This encodes CASSQGTGVDEKLFF. The full variable domain, with the rest looked up from reference TRBV5-6 and TRBJ1-4, is DAGVTQSPTHLIKTRGQQVTLRCSPKSGHDTVSWYQQALGQGPQFIFQYYEEEERQRGNFPDRFSGHQFPNYSSELNVNALLLGDSALYLCASSQGTGVDEKLFFGSGTQLSVL.

This clonotype showed up just a few times. The chain employs TRBV12-3 or TRBV12-4 and TRBJ1-5; no clear D gene. The CDR3 sequence is 12 residues long. Trimming took off 4 bases at V and 7 bases at J, with 8 bases between the two ends. The CDR3 reads CASSSYWQPQHF. CDR3 in DNA: TGTGCCAGCAGTTCTTATTGGCAGCCCCAGCATTTT.

This clonotype has more than one count but fewer than ten. The chain has TRBV5-1 and TRBJ2-2; D is unclear. The V and J ends lost 3 bases and 5 bases respectively, with 5 bases between them. This CDR3 has 12 residues. Germline-derived CDR1 and CDR2 are SGHRS and YFSETQ. CDR3 sequence reads: CASSYMTGELFF. The DNA of the CDR3 is TGCGCCAGCAGCTACATGACCGGGGAGCTGTTTTTT. Filled out from reference TRBV5-1 and TRBJ2-2, the complete variable domain reads KAGVTQTPRYLIKTRGQQVTLSCSPISGHRSVSWYQQTPGQGLQFLFEYFSETQRNKGNFPGRFSGRQFSNSRSEMNVSTLELGDSALYLCASSYMTGELFFGEGSRLTVL.

In its sample, this clonotype was seen many times. The chain combines TRBV4-2 with TRBJ2-7, with a weak D call TRBD1 (6 bases). The CDR3 has 15 amino acids. Germline V gene data show CDR1 as LGHNA and CDR2 as YNFKEQ. The V end lost 2 bases, the J end lost 3 bases, and 14 bases lay between the germline ends. Here the CDR3 DNA reads TGTGCCAGCAGCCAAAGGTTAACACAGGGCTACGAGCAGTACTTC. Protein sequence: CASSQRLTQGYEQYF.

This clonotype was recorded a few times. CDR3 DNA sequence: TGTGCCAGCAAGGATTACGGGATTCGGCCGACCGGGGAGCTGTTTTTT. This gives the protein CASKDYGIRPTGELFF. The chain has TRBV6-1 and TRBJ2-2, with D perhaps matching TRBD2 (5 bases). Germline loops: CDR1 MNHNS, CDR2 SASEGT. V lost 7 bases, J lost 5 bases, and 20 bases lay in between. The CDR3 is made up of 16 amino acids.

The chain employs TRBV5-1 and TRBJ1-4; no clear D. V lost 0 bases and J 8 bases, leaving 11 bases between the germline ends. The CDR3 sequence is 14 residues long. CDR1 is SGHRS, CDR2 YFSETQ, per germline. The DNA of the CDR3 is TGCGCCAGCAGCTTGGAGGGTTTGGAGGAAAAACTGTTTTTT. Amino acid sequence: CASSLEGLEEKLFF.

V and J are TRBV6-1 and TRBJ2-4; 9 positions match TRBD2. Per the germline V gene, CDR1 is MNHNS and CDR2 is SASEGT. The CDR3 consists of 16 residues. Trimming cost V 5 bases and J 6 bases; bases outside gene matches: 11. The chain's CDR3 is CASSPRGGTAGNIQYF. Written as DNA, the CDR3 is TGTGCCAGCAGTCCGCGGGGGGGGACAGCAGGAAACATTCAGTACTTC.

This clonotype was seen a handful of times. The chain carries TRBV4-2 and TRBJ1-6; TRBD1 agrees at 7 bases. The J segment lost 10 bases and the V segment lost 0 bases, leaving 12 bases of the junction unmatched. Germline V gene data show CDR1 as LGHNA and CDR2 as YNFKEQ. The CDR3 is made up of 17 amino acids. CDR3 amino acids: CASSQDGQARQGSPLHF. Written as DNA, the CDR3 is TGTGCCAGCAGCCAAGATGGACAGGCTAGACAAGGGTCACCCCTCCACTTT.

This clonotype showed up many times. J is TRBJ2-7 and V is TRBV15; D remains unclear. Germline V CDR1 and CDR2: LNHNV, YYDKDF (reference sequence). This CDR3 is 13 amino acids long. With 1 base removed from V and 3 bases from J, the gap between germline ends came to 7 bases. DNA for the CDR3: TGTGCCACCAGCAGAGTTTTCGGCTACGAGCAGTACTTC. This gives the protein CATSRVFGYEQYF. Filled out from reference TRBV15 and TRBJ2-7, the complete variable domain reads DAMVIQNPRYQVTQFGKPVTLSCSQTLNHNVMYWYQQKSSQAPKLLFHYYDKDFNNEADTPDNFQSRRPNTSFCFLDIRSPGLGDTAMYLCATSRVFGYEQYFGPGTRLTVT.

The J gene is TRBJ1-2, the V gene TRBV4-3, with D hard to call. The CDR3 has 15 residues. Germline V gene data show CDR1 as LGHNA and CDR2 as YSLEER. Trimming removed 0 bases at V and 12 bases at J, with 20 bases between. Here the CDR3 reads CASSQDWNRAAGNTF. CDR3 bases: TGCGCCAGCAGCCAAGATTGGAACCGGGCAGCTGGGAACACCTTC.